What follows describes a single T cell receptor beta chain. The data belong to a study of T cell changes during pregnancy in multiple sclerosis. The assay was immunoSEQ multiplex PCR, and TCRdb's table has in-frame clones only and misses some. This table holds approximately 70,000 clones, 80% to 95% found once. The CDR3 consists of 16 residues. Trimming cost V 0 bases and J 7 bases, with 16 bases left between them. The V gene's germline CDR1 is SGHTA and CDR2 FQGNSA. The rearrangement links TRBV7-2 to TRBJ1-5; maybe TRBD1 (6 bases). This receptor was obtained from a female donor with multiple sclerosis, enrolled in a pregnancy study. Here the sequenced sample was peripheral blood, taken in the second trimester of pregnancy. CDR3 protein: CASSLAFSGGRQPQHF. DNA of the CDR3: TGTGCCAGCAGCTTAGCGTTTTCGGGGGGCAGGCAGCCCCAGCATTTT.